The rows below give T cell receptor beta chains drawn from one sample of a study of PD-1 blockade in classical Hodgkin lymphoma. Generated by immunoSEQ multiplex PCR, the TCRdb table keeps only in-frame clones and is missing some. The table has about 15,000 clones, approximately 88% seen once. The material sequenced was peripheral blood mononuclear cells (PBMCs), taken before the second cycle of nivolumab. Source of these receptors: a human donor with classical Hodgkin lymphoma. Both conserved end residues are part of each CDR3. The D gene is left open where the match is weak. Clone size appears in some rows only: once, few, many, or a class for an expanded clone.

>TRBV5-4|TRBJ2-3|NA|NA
TGTGCCAGCGGCCAGGGGTTCGATACGCAGTATTTT
CASGQGFDTQYF
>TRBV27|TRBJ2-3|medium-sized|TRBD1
TGTGCCAGCAGTTTAGGGGACAGGGGGCGATCAGATACGCAGTATTTT
CASSLGDRGRSDTQYF
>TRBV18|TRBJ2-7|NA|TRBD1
TGTGCCAGCTCACCCCAGACAGGGGGCGCATCCTACGAGCAGTACTTC
CASSPQTGGASYEQYF
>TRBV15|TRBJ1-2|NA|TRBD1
TGTGCCACCAGCAGGGCCCGACAGGGTCTCTATGGCTACACCTTC
CATSRARQGLYGYTF
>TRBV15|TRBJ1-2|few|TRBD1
TGTGCCACCAGCAGACTCGGACAGGGGATGTATGGCTACACCTTC
CATSRLGQGMYGYTF
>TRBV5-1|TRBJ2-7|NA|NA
TGCGCCAGCAGCCCAAGGACAGGGAGGGGGACCTACGAGCAGTACTTC
CASSPRTGRGTYEQYF
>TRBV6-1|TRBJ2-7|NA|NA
TGTGCCAGCAGCGCTTTCGAGGGTACCTACGAGCAGTACTTC
CASSAFEGTYEQYF
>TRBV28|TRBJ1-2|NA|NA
TGTGCCAGCAGTCCCCCCCGTCCTAACTATGGCTACACCTTC
CASSPPRPNYGYTF
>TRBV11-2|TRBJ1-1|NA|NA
TGTGCCAGCAGCTGGGAATACAGGGTTAACACTGAAGCTTTCTTT
CASSWEYRVNTEAFF
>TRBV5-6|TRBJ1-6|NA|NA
TGTGCCAGCAGCTTGGTGGGGCAGGGTATTTCACCCCTCCACTTT
CASSLVGQGISPLHF
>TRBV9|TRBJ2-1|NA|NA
TGTGCCAGCAGCCGTACGGGAGTAGTCTACAATGAGCAGTTCTTC
CASSRTGVVYNEQFF
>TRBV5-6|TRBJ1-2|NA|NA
TGTGCCAGCTCCCAACAGGGCAGGTATGGCTACACCTTC
CASSQQGRYGYTF
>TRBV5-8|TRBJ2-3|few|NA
TGTGCCAGCAGGCAGCGGATATTTAAGGATACGCAGTATTTT
CASRQRIFKDTQYF
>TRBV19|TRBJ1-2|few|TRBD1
TGTGCCAGTAGTAGCCCCCAGACAGGGGGCAGGAGCGGCGGTGGCTACACCTTC
CASSSPQTGGRSGGGYTF
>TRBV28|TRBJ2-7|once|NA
TGTGCCAGCCGCCCTCATGGGGTACAATACGAGCAGTACTTC
CASRPHGVQYEQYF
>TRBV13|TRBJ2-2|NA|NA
TGTGCCAGCAGCTCCCTGTCGGGGAAGGGGGAGCTGTTTTTT
CASSSLSGKGELFF
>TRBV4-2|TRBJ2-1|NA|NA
TGTGCCAGCAGCCGAACCGGGACGCAATCCTACAATGAGCAGTTCTTC
CASSRTGTQSYNEQFF
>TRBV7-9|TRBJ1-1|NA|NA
TGTGCCAGCAGCTTCCCGGGCTACAGGCTCACTGAAGCTTTCTTT
CASSFPGYRLTEAFF
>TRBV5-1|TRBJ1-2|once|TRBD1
TGCGCCAGCAGCCCTAATCCGGGACAGACTTCCTATGGCTACACCTTC
CASSPNPGQTSYGYTF
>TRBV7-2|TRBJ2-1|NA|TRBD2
TGTGCCAGCAGCCGGACTAGCGGGGGGCACTCCTACAATGAGCAGTTCTTC
CASSRTSGGHSYNEQFF
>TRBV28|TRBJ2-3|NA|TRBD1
TGTGCCAGCAGCTTGCGGGGACAGGGGCACACAGATACGCAGTATTTT
CASSLRGQGHTDTQYF
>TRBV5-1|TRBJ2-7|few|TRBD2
TGCGCCAGCAGCTTAGCGGGGGGGCCGTCCTACGAGCAGTACTTC
CASSLAGGPSYEQYF
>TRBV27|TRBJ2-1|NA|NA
TGTGCCAGCAGTTTGCGGCTCCCCCCCAATGAGCAGTTCTTC
CASSLRLPPNEQFF
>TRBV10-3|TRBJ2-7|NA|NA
TGTGCCATCAGCCCTGATAGGGGGGTCTCCTACGAGCAGTACTTC
CAISPDRGVSYEQYF
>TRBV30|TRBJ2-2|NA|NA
TGTGCCTCCTCGGCGGGGTCGTTCACCGGGGAGCTGTTTTTT
CASSAGSFTGELFF
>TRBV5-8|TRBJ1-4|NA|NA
TGTGCCAGCAGCTTGGCTGGGACCGGACGGGAAAAACTGTTTTTT
CASSLAGTGREKLFF
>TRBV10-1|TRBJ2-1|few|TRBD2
TGCGCCAGCAGTGACCACCCTTCGCGGGAGGCAGGCCATGAGCAGTTCTTC
CASSDHPSREAGHEQFF